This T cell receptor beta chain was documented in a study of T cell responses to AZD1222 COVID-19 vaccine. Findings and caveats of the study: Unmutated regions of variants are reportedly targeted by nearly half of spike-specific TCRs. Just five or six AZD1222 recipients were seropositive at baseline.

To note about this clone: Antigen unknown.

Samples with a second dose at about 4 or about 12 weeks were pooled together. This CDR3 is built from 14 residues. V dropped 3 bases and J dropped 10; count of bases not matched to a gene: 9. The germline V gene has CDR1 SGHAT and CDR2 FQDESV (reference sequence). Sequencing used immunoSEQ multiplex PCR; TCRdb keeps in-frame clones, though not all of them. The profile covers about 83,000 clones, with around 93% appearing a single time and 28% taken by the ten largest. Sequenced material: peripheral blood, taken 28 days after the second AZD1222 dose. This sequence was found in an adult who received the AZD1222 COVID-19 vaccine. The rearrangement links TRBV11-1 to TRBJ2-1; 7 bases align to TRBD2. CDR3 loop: CASSFSLAGDEQFF. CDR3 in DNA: TGTGCCAGCAGCTTTTCTCTCGCGGGAGACGAGCAGTTCTTC.